This entry concerns a single TCR beta chain. Its cognate antigen is unknown. The treatment is: oral pan-JAK inhibitor, 5-10 mg twice daily. This CDR3 has 14 amino acids. Trimming took 0 bases from V and 2 from J, leaving 9 bases between them. CDR1 SGDLS and CDR2 YYNGEE come from the germline V gene. RNA, once extracted, was reverse transcribed into cDNA for use as the sequencing template. TCRdb keeps only in-frame clones here, not all; method: immunoSEQ multiplex PCR. The table records about 190,000 clones, approximately 60% of them present only once. These data come from a study of CD8+ T cells in alopecia areata. General study results and limits: Scalp sample sequencing also detects resident alphabeta T cells of normal skin.

The input for sequencing was CD4+ T cells sorted from blood, taken at week 4, from a patient treated with tofacitinib. This chain connects TRBV9 to TRBJ2-7, with a tentative D call TRBD2 (6 bases). The sequence derives from a human donor with alopecia areata. CDR3 protein: CASSVEPGAYEQYF. The CDR3 nucleotides are TGTGCCAGCAGCGTAGAACCGGGGGCCTACGAGCAGTACTTC.